Described below is a single T cell receptor beta chain sequence and its context. Its antigen remains unidentified. The data derive from a study of cytomegalovirus exposure and HLA in healthy donors. General observations from the study: Several of the most significant clusters appeared linked to common viral pathogens, based on a later analysis. TCR beta chains associated with HLA were, in a later analysis, more clonally expanded than equally common others. The study designated 150 to 200 TCR beta chains cytomegalovirus-associated.

The ends were cut back, 6 bases at V and 5 bases at J, with 10 bases in the middle. The germline CDR1 and CDR2 sequences are ENHRY and SYGVKD. This CDR3 region has 13 residues. PCR amplification relied on 60 Vbeta primers (plus 13 Jbeta primers). The data were produced by immunoSEQ multiplex PCR, yet TCRdb's version contains in-frame clones alone and is incomplete. The sample gives about 140,000 clones, around 63% of which show up once; more than 1.5% is in the top ten. This TCR was recovered from a human donor in good health. The specimen was PBMCs. This chain links TRBV10-3 with TRBJ2-2, with D perhaps matching TRBD2 (5 bases). CDR3 nucleotide sequence: TGTGCCATCAGGGGGAGCGAGACCGGGGAGCTGTTTTTT. Its translation is CAIRGSETGELFF.